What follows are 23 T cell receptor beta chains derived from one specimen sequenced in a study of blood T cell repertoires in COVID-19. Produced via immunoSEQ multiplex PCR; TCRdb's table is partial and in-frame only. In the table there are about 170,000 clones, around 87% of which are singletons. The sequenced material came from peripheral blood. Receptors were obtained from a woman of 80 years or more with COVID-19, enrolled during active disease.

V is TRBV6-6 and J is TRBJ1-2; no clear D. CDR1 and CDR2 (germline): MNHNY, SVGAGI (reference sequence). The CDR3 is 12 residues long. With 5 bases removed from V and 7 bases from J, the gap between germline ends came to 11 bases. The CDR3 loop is CASSPELAGYTF. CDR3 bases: TGTGCCAGCAGTCCTGAACTTGCTGGCTACACCTTC.

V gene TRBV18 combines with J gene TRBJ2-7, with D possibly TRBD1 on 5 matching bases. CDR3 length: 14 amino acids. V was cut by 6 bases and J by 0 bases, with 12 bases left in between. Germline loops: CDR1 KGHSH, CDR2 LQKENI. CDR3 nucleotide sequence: TGTGCCAGCTCCTATATCGACAGCTCCTACGAGCAGTACTTC. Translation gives CASSYIDSSYEQYF.

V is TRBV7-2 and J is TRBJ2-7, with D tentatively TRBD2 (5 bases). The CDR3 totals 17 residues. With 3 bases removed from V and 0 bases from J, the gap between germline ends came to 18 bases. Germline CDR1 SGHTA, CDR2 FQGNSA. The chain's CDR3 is CASSFSPGSTSSYEQYF. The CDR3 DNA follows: TGTGCCAGCAGCTTCTCCCCGGGGTCTACGAGCTCCTACGAGCAGTACTTC.

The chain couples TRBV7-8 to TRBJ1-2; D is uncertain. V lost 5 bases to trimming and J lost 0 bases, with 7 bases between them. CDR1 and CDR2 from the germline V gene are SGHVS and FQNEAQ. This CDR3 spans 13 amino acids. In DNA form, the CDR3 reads TGTGCCAGCAGCAGGGAGGCTAACTATGGCTACACCTTC. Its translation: CASSREANYGYTF.

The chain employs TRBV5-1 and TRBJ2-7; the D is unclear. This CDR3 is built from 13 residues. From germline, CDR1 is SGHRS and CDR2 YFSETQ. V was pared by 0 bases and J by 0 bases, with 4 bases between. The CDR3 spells CASSLDNSYEQYF. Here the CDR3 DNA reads TGCGCCAGCAGCTTGGACAACTCCTACGAGCAGTACTTC.

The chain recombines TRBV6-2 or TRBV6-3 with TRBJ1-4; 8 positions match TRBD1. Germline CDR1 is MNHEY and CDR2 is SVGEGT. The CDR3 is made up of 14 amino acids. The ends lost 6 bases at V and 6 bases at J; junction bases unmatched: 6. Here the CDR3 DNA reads TGTGCCAGCAGCGTTCCAGGGGGCTATGAAAAACTGTTTTTT. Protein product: CASSVPGGYEKLFF.

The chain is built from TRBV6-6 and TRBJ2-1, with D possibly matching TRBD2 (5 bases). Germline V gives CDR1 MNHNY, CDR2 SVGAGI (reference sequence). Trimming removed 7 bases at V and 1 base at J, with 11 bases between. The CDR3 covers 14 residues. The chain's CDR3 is CASKVGESYNEQFF. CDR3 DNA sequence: TGTGCCAGCAAGGTGGGAGAGTCCTACAATGAGCAGTTCTTC.

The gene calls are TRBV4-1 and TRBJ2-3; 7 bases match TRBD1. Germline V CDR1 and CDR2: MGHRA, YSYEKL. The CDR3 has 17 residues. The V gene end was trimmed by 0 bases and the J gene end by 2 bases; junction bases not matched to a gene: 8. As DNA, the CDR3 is TGCGCCAGCAGCCAAGAAGCCCCAGGGGGACACACAGATACGCAGTATTTT. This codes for CASSQEAPGGHTDTQYF.

The CDR3, as DNA: TGTGCCAGCAGTGACAGGTACGAGCAGTACTTC. Protein: CASSDRYEQYF. This chain connects TRBV28 to TRBJ2-7; D is possibly TRBD1 (6 bases). V dropped 5 bases and J dropped 4 bases, with 6 bases sitting between them. This CDR3 has 11 residues. The germline V gene has CDR1 MDHEN and CDR2 SYDVKM.

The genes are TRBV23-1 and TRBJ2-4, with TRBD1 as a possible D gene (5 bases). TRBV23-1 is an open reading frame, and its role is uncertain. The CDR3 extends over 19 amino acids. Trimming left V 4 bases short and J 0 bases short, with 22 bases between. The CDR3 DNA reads TGCGCCAGCAGTCCCCCCGTCGAAGCAGGGATCAGAGCCAAAAACATTCAGTACTTC. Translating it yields CASSPPVEAGIRAKNIQYF.

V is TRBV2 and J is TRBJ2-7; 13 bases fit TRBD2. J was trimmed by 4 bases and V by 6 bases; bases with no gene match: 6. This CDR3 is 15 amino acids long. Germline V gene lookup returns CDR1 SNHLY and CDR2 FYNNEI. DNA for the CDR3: TGTGCCAGCAGGGATACTAGCGGGAGGGCATACGAGCAGTACTTC. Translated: CASRDTSGRAYEQYF. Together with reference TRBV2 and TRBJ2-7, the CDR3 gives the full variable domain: EPEVTQTPSHQVTQMGQEVILRCVPISNHLYFYWYRQILGQKVEFLVSFYNNEISEKSEIFDDQFSVERPDGSNFTLKIRSTKLEDSAMYFCASRDTSGRAYEQYFGPGTRLTVT.

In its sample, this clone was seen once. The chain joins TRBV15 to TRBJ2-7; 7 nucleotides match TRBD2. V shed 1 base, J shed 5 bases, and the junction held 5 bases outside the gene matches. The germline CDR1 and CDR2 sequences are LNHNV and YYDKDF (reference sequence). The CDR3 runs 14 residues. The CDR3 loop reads CATSRGGGENEQYF. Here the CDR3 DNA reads TGTGCCACCAGCAGAGGCGGGGGAGAAAACGAGCAGTACTTC.

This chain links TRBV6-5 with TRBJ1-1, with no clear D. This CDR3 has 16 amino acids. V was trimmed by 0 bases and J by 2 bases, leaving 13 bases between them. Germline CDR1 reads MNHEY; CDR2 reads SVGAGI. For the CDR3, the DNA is TGTGCCAGCAGTTACTCGAATCGTGCGACTAACACTGAAGCTTTCTTT. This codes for CASSYSNRATNTEAFF.

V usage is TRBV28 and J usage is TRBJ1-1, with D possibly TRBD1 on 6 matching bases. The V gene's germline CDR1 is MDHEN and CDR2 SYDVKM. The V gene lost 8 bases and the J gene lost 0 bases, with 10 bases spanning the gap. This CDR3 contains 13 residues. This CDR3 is CASRDTMNTEAFF. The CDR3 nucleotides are TGTGCCAGCCGGGACACGATGAACACTGAAGCTTTCTTT.

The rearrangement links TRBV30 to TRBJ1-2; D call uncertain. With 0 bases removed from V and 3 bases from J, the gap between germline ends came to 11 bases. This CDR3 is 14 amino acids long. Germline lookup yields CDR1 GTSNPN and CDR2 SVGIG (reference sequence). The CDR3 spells CAWSVKRYHYGYTF. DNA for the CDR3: TGTGCCTGGAGTGTGAAGCGGTACCACTATGGCTACACCTTC.

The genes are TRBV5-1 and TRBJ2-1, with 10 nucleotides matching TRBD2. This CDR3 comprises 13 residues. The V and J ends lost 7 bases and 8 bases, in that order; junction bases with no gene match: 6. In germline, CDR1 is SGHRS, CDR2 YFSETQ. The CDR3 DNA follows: TGCGCCAGCCTAGCGGGAGCCGGCGATGAGCAGTTCTTC. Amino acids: CASLAGAGDEQFF.

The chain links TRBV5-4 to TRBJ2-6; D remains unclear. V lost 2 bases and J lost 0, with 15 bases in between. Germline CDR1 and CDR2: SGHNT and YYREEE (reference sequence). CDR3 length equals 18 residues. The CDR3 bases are TGTGCCAGCAGCTTTGTATCTACCCCCCTCTCTGGGGCCAACGTCCTGACTTTC. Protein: CASSFVSTPLSGANVLTF.

The CDR3 sequence: CASRTVRNREDYGYTF. Here the CDR3 DNA reads TGTGCCAGTAGGACTGTCCGGAACAGGGAAGACTATGGCTACACCTTC. This chain uses TRBV19 with TRBJ1-2, with D maybe TRBD1 (6 bases). The CDR3 is 16 amino acids. Trimming left V 6 bases short and J 3 bases short, with 20 bases between. The germline CDR1 and CDR2 sequences are LNHDA and SQIVND (reference sequence).

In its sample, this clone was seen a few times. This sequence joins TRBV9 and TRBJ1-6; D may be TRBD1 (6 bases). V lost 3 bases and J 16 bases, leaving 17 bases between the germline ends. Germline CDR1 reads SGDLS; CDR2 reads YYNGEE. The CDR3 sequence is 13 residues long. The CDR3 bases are TGTGCCAGCAGCGCAAAACCGACAGGTGGACTCCACTTT. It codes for CASSAKPTGGLHF. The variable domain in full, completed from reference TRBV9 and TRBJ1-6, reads DSGVTQTPKHLITATGQRVTLRCSPRSGDLSVYWYQQSLDQGLQFLIQYYNGEERAKGNILERFSAQQFPDLHSELNLSSLELGDSALYFCASSAKPTGGLHFGNGTRLTVT.

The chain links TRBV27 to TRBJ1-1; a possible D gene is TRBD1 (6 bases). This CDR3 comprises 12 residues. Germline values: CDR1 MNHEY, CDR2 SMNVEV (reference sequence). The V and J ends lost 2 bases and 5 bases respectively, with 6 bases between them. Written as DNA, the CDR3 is TGTGCCAGCAGTTTAAGGGGGACTGAAGCTTTCTTT. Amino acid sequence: CASSLRGTEAFF.

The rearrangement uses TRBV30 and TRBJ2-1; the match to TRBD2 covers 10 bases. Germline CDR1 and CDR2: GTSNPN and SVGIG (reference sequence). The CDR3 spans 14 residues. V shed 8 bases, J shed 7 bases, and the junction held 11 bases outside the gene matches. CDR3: CAPRGASGSNEQFF. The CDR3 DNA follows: TGTGCCCCCAGAGGTGCTAGCGGGAGTAATGAGCAGTTCTTC.

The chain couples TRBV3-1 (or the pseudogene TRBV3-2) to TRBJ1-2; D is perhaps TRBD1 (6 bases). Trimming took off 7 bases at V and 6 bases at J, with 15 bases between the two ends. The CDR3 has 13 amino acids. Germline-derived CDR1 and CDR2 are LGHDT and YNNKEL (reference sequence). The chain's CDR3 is CASTLSGGHGYTF. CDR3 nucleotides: TGTGCCAGCACCCTGAGCGGGGGGCATGGCTACACCTTC.

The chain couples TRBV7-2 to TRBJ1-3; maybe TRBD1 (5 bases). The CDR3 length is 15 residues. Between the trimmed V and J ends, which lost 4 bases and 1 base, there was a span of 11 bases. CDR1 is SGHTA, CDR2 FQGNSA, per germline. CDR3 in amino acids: CASSWTGGSGNTIYF. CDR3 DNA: TGTGCCAGCAGCTGGACGGGGGGGTCTGGAAACACCATATATTTT.